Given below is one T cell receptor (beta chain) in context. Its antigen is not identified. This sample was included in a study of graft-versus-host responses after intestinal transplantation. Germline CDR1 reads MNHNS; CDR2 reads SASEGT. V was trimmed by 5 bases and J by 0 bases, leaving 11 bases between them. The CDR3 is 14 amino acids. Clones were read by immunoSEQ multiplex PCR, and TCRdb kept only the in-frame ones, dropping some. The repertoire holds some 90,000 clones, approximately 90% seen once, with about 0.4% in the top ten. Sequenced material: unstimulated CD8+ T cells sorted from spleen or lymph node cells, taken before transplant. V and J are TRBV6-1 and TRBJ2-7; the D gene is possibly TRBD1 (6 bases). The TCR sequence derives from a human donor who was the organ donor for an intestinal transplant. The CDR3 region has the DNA TGTGCCAGCAGTCTACAGGGAGACTCCTACGAGCAGTACTTC. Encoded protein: CASSLQGDSYEQYF.